This T cell receptor beta chain is drawn from a study of cytomegalovirus exposure and HLA in healthy donors. Overall study: Clustering assigned approximately 78% of the approximately 390 genotyped donors to the Caucasian-associated ancestry cluster.

PCR involved 60 Vbeta and 13 Jbeta primers. Some clones are missing from TCRdb's copy, which holds only in-frame ones; the method was immunoSEQ multiplex PCR. Among roughly 160,000 clones, 80% to 90% were seen once, and the ten largest hold approximately 7%. Details on this clone: What it binds is not known.

General study findings and limits: A later analysis reported that several of the most significant clusters appeared to be linked to common viral pathogens, among them Epstein-Barr virus.

The ends lost 0 bases at V and 5 bases at J; junction bases unmatched: 15. CDR1 and CDR2 from the germline V gene are SSHAT and FNYEAQ (reference sequence). The length of the CDR3 is 18 residues. The sequenced sample consisted of PBMCs. The receptor was derived from a woman between 25 and 40 years old in good health and CMV-seropositive. The V and J genes are TRBV7-7 and TRBJ1-1; 7 bases are shared with TRBD1. CDR3 in amino acids: CASSLARRDRTPGTEAFF. As DNA, the CDR3 is TGTGCCAGCAGCTTAGCCCGACGGGACAGAACCCCGGGGACTGAAGCTTTCTTT.